These 24 T cell receptor beta chains were all obtained from the same sample, sequenced in a study of early T cells in non-severe SARS-CoV-2 infection. TCRdb re-called the 5' RACE reads with MiXCR, one entry per CDR3 protein. The profile covers about 25,000 distinct CDR3 sequences, with approximately 4.8% appearing a single time and under 13% taken by the ten largest. Input material: whole blood. The source is an adult who was a healthcare worker with PCR-confirmed SARS-CoV-2 infection or an uninfected control (not recorded which).

The gene calls are TRBV29-1 and TRBJ2-2; TRBD1 agrees at 8 bases. With V trimmed by 4 bases and J by 5 bases, 6 bases remained unmatched. Germline values: CDR1 SQVTM, CDR2 ANQGSEA. This CDR3 has 14 residues. CDR3 region: CSVARTGRTGELFF. The CDR3 coding sequence is TGCAGCGTTGCCCGGACAGGGCGAACCGGGGAGCTGTTTTTT.

This clonotype was counted at least ten times. The V gene is TRBV13, the J gene TRBJ2-7; TRBD1 is a possible D gene (6 bases). V was clipped by 5 bases and J by 2 bases, with 13 bases between them. Germline V gives CDR1 PRHDT, CDR2 FYEKMQ (reference sequence). The CDR3 has 14 residues. The CDR3 nucleotides are TGTGCCAGCAGCCTAACCGGGACACCCTACGAGCAGTACTTC. This sequence encodes CASSLTGTPYEQYF. Combining the CDR3 with reference TRBV13 and TRBJ2-7 gives the whole variable domain AAGVIQSPRHLIKEKRETATLKCYPIPRHDTVYWYQQGPGQDPQFLISFYEKMQSDKGSIPDRFSAQQFSDYHSELNMSSLELGDSALYFCASSLTGTPYEQYFGPGTRLTVT.

The chain recombines TRBV6-6 with TRBJ1-1, with 8 bases identical to TRBD1. CDR1 is MNHNY, CDR2 SVGAGI, per germline (reference sequence). The CDR3 totals 13 residues. V shed 2 bases and J 10 bases; nucleotides not matched to a gene: 6. As DNA, the CDR3 is TGTGCCAGCAGTTACATCGGGCAGGGGGCAGCTTTCTTT. Its translation is CASSYIGQGAAFF.

The chain links TRBV7-2 to TRBJ2-5; D ambiguous. This CDR3 has 15 amino acids. Germline V gene sequence: CDR1 SGHTA, CDR2 FQGNSA. The ends were cut back, 1 base at V and 1 base at J, with 10 bases in the middle. This chain's CDR3 is CASSLDLGSQETQYF. DNA of the CDR3: TGTGCCAGCAGCTTAGATTTGGGCAGCCAAGAGACCCAGTACTTC.

This clonotype was observed at least ten times. The rearrangement links TRBV5-8 to TRBJ1-2, with D maybe TRBD1 (6 bases). CDR3 length equals 19 residues. Germline V lookup: CDR1 SGHTS, CDR2 YDEGEE. V lost 3 bases to trimming and J lost 0 bases, with 24 bases between them. CDR3 nucleotide sequence: TGTGCCAGCAGCTACTCCGACGGACAGAAGACGCACCCTAACTATGGCTACACCTTC. The encoded protein is CASSYSDGQKTHPNYGYTF. Full variable domain (remainder filled in from reference TRBV5-8 and TRBJ1-2): EAGVTQSPTHLIKTRGQQATLRCSPISGHTSVYWYQQALGLGLQFLLWYDEGEERNRGNFPPRFSGRQFPNYSSELNVNALELEDSALYLCASSYSDGQKTHPNYGYTFGSGTRLTVV.

This clonotype was counted many times. J is TRBJ2-7 and V is TRBV29-1; D is perhaps TRBD1 (5 bases). The germline V gene encodes CDR1 SQVTM and CDR2 ANQGSEA. The V gene lost 6 bases and the J gene lost 3 bases, with 12 bases spanning the gap. The CDR3 has 12 residues. The CDR3 nucleotides read TGCAGCGTGGGTAGACAGAACTACGAGCAGTACTTC. Translating gives CSVGRQNYEQYF.

This clonotype has at least ten counts. The gene calls are TRBV28 and TRBJ2-5; 8 bases align to TRBD1. CDR1 is MDHEN, CDR2 SYDVKM, per germline. Trimming at V came to 5 bases and at J to 2 bases, leaving 4 bases not matched to a gene. CDR3 length equals 14 residues. The CDR3 DNA sequence: TGTGCCAGCAGTCGGACAGGGACGCAAGAGACCCAGTACTTC. It yields the protein CASSRTGTQETQYF.

This clonotype was detected many times. The chain has TRBV11-2 and TRBJ2-1, with no clear D. Trimming took 2 bases from V and 7 from J, leaving 6 bases between them. The CDR3 length is 12 residues. Per germline, CDR1 SGHAT and CDR2 FQNNGV. The CDR3 is CASSLSSNEQFF. The CDR3 bases are TGTGCCAGCAGCTTATCGAGTAATGAGCAGTTCTTC. The full variable domain, its missing parts supplied by reference TRBV11-2 and TRBJ2-1, is EAGVAQSPRYKIIEKRQSVAFWCNPISGHATLYWYQQILGQGPKLLIQFQNNGVVDDSQLPKDRFSAERLKGVDSTLKIQPAKLEDSAVYLCASSLSSNEQFFGPGTRLTVL.

In this sample, this clonotype turned up many times. This chain links TRBV28 with TRBJ2-3, with TRBD2 matching over 12 bases. The CDR3 is 16 amino acids. Trimming removed 5 bases from V and 5 bases from J; junction bases left unmatched: 8. CDR1 and CDR2 from the germline V gene are MDHEN and SYDVKM. The CDR3 here is CASSLAGGPSGDTQYF. The DNA of the CDR3 is TGTGCCAGCAGTCTAGCGGGAGGGCCCTCTGGAGATACGCAGTATTTT.

Here the CDR3 reads CASSYYLAGGSDEQFF. In DNA, the CDR3 is TGCGCCAGCAGCTATTACCTAGCGGGAGGCTCCGATGAGCAGTTCTTC. The chain employs TRBV5-1 and TRBJ2-1; 11 bases map to TRBD2. After removal of 3 bases from V and 8 bases from J, the junction contained 10 bases not matched to a gene. Germline V lookup: CDR1 SGHRS, CDR2 YFSETQ. This CDR3 is built from 16 residues.

This clonotype was seen ten or more times. This chain links TRBV6-2 or TRBV6-3 with TRBJ2-2; D perhaps matches TRBD2 (5 bases). The CDR3 has 13 residues. The V end was cut by 7 bases, the J end by 8 bases, with 14 bases between. From germline, CDR1 is MNHEY and CDR2 SVGEGT. The CDR3 sequence: CASTAAVTGELFF. The CDR3 region has the DNA TGTGCCAGCACCGCAGCGGTCACGGGGGAGCTGTTTTTT.

The sample holds many counts of this clonotype. The V and J genes are TRBV19 and TRBJ2-5, with 8 nucleotides matching TRBD1. V gave up 5 bases and J gave up 2 bases; unmatched junction bases: 13. The CDR3 totals 17 residues. Germline CDR1 LNHDA, CDR2 SQIVND (reference sequence). The CDR3 coding sequence is TGTGCCAGTAGTCCTCTTCGACAGGGGCAGGGTCAAGAGACCCAGTACTTC. It encodes CASSPLRQGQGQETQYF. Variable domain in full (rest from reference TRBV19 and TRBJ2-5): DGGITQSPKYLFRKEGQNVTLSCEQNLNHDAMYWYRQDPGQGLRLIYYSQIVNDFQKGDIAEGYSVSREKKESFPLTVTSAQKNPTAFYLCASSPLRQGQGQETQYFGPGTRLLVL.

Many counts were recorded for this clonotype. This chain uses TRBV5-1 with TRBJ2-1; maybe TRBD2 (5 bases). Germline-derived CDR1 and CDR2 are SGHRS and YFSETQ. Trimming removed 2 bases at V and 8 bases at J, with 8 bases between. This CDR3 has 12 amino acids. The CDR3: CASSFVGDEQFF. CDR3 DNA sequence: TGCGCCAGCAGCTTCGTCGGGGATGAGCAGTTCTTC.

In the case of this clonotype: Since a much larger clone is just one base distant, this may be a read error. The chain employs TRBV20-1 and TRBJ2-1, with a weak D call TRBD2 (5 bases). V dropped 5 bases and J dropped 5 bases, with 13 bases sitting between them. The V gene's germline CDR1 is DFQATT and CDR2 SNEGSKA (reference sequence). CDR3 length equals 13 residues. The chain's CDR3 is CSAGARRNNEQFF. The CDR3 DNA reads as TGCAGTGCTGGAGCCCGGAGGAACAATGAGCAGTTCTTC.

This clonotype was detected ten times or more. V and J are TRBV10-3 and TRBJ2-3, with 8 positions matching TRBD1. Trimming removed 5 bases from V and 1 base from J; junction bases left unmatched: 5. CDR3 length: 15 amino acids. Germline CDR1 reads ENHRY; CDR2 reads SYGVKD. DNA for the CDR3: TGTGCCATCAGTCGACAGGGGAAGGGCACAGATACGCAGTATTTT. Protein product: CAISRQGKGTDTQYF.

This clonotype was found many times. The rearrangement joins TRBV2 to TRBJ1-2; the match to TRBD1 covers 9 bases. The J segment lost 4 bases and the V segment lost 4 bases, leaving 1 base of the junction unmatched. The germline CDR1 and CDR2 sequences are SNHLY and FYNNEI. The CDR3 runs 13 residues. This CDR3 is CASSGDRAYGYTF. The DNA for the CDR3 is TGTGCCAGCAGTGGGGACAGGGCCTATGGCTACACCTTC.

With regard to this clonotype: This clone may be a read error of a much larger clone one base away. The genes are TRBV19 and TRBJ2-3; tentatively, D is TRBD1 (6 bases). There are 13 residues in the CDR3. V lost 6 bases and J lost 3, with 10 bases in between. Germline V gene sequence: CDR1 LNHDA, CDR2 SQIVND (reference sequence). For the CDR3, the DNA is TGTGCCAGTAGGTTACAGGGAACAGATACGCAGTATTTT. Its protein is CASRLQGTDTQYF. Combining the CDR3 with reference TRBV19 and TRBJ2-3 gives the whole variable domain DGGITQSPKYLFRKEGQNVTLSCEQNLNHDAMYWYRQDPGQGLRLIYYSQIVNDFQKGDIAEGYSVSREKKESFPLTVTSAQKNPTAFYLCASRLQGTDTQYFGPGTRLTVL.

This clonotype showed up many times. The V call is TRBV11-2, the J call TRBJ2-7; no reliable D call. Trimming removed 2 bases at V and 7 bases at J, with 9 bases between. Germline V gene sequence: CDR1 SGHAT, CDR2 FQNNGV. The CDR3 has 12 residues. Here the CDR3 DNA reads TGTGCCAGCAGCTTACCATTCCTTGAGCAGTACTTC. Protein sequence: CASSLPFLEQYF.

This clonotype has more than one count but fewer than ten. The V and J genes are TRBV28 and TRBJ2-6; D is undetermined. The CDR3 totals 16 residues. Trimming stripped 5 bases from V and 0 bases from J, with 11 bases between. CDR1 and CDR2 from the germline V gene are MDHEN and SYDVKM. CDR3 loop: CASSSRRSSGANVLTF. The CDR3 nucleotides read TGTGCCAGCAGTAGCCGACGCTCCTCTGGGGCCAACGTCCTGACTTTC.

The table lists this clonotype with a few counts. The V gene is TRBV2, the J gene TRBJ2-7; 8 bases agree with TRBD2. This CDR3 comprises 15 residues. Germline V gives CDR1 SNHLY, CDR2 FYNNEI. J lost 3 bases, V lost 0 bases, and 4 bases had no gene match. The CDR3, as DNA: TGTGCCAGCAGTGAAGCCGGGACTAGACTCTACGAGCAGTACTTC. Protein: CASSEAGTRLYEQYF.

There are many counts of this clonotype. The chain links TRBV7-9 to TRBJ2-3; D is unclear. Germline CDR1 and CDR2: SEHNR and FQNEAQ (reference sequence). Deletions cut 7 bases from V and 2 bases from J, with 4 bases between. The CDR3 sequence is 11 residues long. DNA of the CDR3: TGTGCCAGCACCTTCACAGATACGCAGTATTTT. This gives the protein CASTFTDTQYF.

The sample holds many counts of this clonotype. The chain carries TRBV29-1 and TRBJ2-1; 13 positions agree with TRBD2. V lost 6 bases and J lost 1; bases outside the gene matches: 6. CDR1 and CDR2 from the germline V gene are SQVTM and ANQGSEA. The CDR3 loop spans 16 amino acids. This CDR3 reads CSVRRGLAGSYNEQFF. CDR3 nucleotides: TGCAGCGTCCGAAGGGGACTAGCGGGGTCCTACAATGAGCAGTTCTTC.

This clonotype occurred many times. This chain uses TRBV6-5 with TRBJ2-5, with TRBD1 as a possible D gene (7 bases). The CDR3 length is 18 residues. Between the trimmed V and J ends, which lost 2 bases and 2 bases, there was a span of 21 bases. Germline loops: CDR1 MNHEY, CDR2 SVGAGI. The chain's CDR3 is CASSYDGRGAQGQETQYF. DNA for the CDR3: TGTGCCAGCAGTTACGACGGGAGAGGGGCACAGGGGCAAGAGACCCAGTACTTC.

This clonotype was observed at least ten times. CDR3 in amino acids: CASSRQGQELFF. CDR3 bases: TGTGCCAGCAGCCGCCAGGGACAGGAGCTGTTTTTT. This sequence joins TRBV11-3 and TRBJ2-2; weak D call: TRBD1 (6 bases). There are 12 residues in the CDR3. Germline V gene data show CDR1 as SGHNT and CDR2 as YENEEA. V was trimmed by 5 bases and J by 10 bases, leaving 11 bases between them.